The T cell receptor beta chain described here comes from a study of OX40 agonist ivuxolimab in advanced cancers. For the study at large: Patients in the trial were receiving intravenous ivuxolimab every 2 weeks, at doses of 0.01 to 10 mg/kg. People in dose escalation had one of these cancers: hepatocellular carcinoma, melanoma, renal cell or head and neck cancer. One patient with hepatocellular carcinoma and two with cutaneous melanoma, three in all, had partial responses.

Germline-derived CDR1 and CDR2 are SGHTA and FQGNSA. Trimming at V came to 3 bases and at J to 7 bases, leaving 7 bases not matched to a gene. The CDR3 totals 14 residues. Overall study findings and caveats: Still undetermined is the antigen specificity of the expanded peripheral T cells.

Generated by immunoSEQ multiplex PCR, the TCRdb table keeps only in-frame clones and is missing some. In the table there are 90,000 or so clones, around nine tenths of which are singletons. Details on this clone: The antigen is not known.

Sequenced here: CD4+ or CD8+ T cells sorted from blood, sampled in a trial of the OX40 agonist ivuxolimab. V gene TRBV7-2 combines with J gene TRBJ2-5; 8 bases map to TRBD2. The source of this sequence is an adult with an advanced solid tumor such as melanoma, head and neck, liver or kidney cancer. CDR3: CASSLGTRIGTQYF. The CDR3 DNA sequence: TGTGCCAGCAGCTTGGGGACTAGGATAGGGACCCAGTACTTC.